The 2 T cell receptor beta chains below come from one sample, sequenced in a study of cytomegalovirus exposure and HLA in healthy donors. This PCR relied on a set of 60 Vbeta primers and 13 Jbeta primers. Produced via immunoSEQ multiplex PCR; TCRdb's table is partial and in-frame only. The sample holds about 140,000 clones, about three quarters seen once. The sequenced material came from PBMCs. Source of these receptors: a woman aged 25 to 39 in good health and CMV-seronegative.

This clone was seen only a few times. Germline is not matched at one junction end, which may reflect a read error. The rearrangement joins TRBV7-7 to TRBJ2-5, with 9 nucleotides matching TRBD2. CDR1 SSHAT and CDR2 FNYEAQ come from the germline V gene (reference sequence). This CDR3 has 14 residues. As DNA, the CDR3 is TGTGCTAGCAGCGCGACTAGCGGAGTAGAGACCCAGTACTTC. Amino acids: CASSATSGVETQYF.

Comment on this clone: The junction departs from the called germline gene at one end, perhaps through a read error. Other DNA variants within this sample encode the same CDR3. The chain combines TRBV5-4 with TRBJ2-3; D might be TRBD2 (6 bases). CDR3 length equals 16 residues. Germline values: CDR1 SGHNT, CDR2 YYREEE (reference sequence). This chain's CDR3 is CASSLVMGLGTDTQYF. The CDR3, as DNA: TGTGCCAGTAGCTTGGTAATGGGACTCGGCACAGATACGCAGTATTTT. Drawing the rest from reference TRBV5-4 and TRBJ2-3, the complete variable domain is ETGVTQSPTHLIKTRGQQVTLRCSSQSGHNTVSWYQQALGQGPQFIFQYYREEENGRGNFPPRFSGLQFPNYSSELNVNALELDDSALYLCASSLVMGLGTDTQYFGPGTRLTVL.